This T cell receptor beta chain was sequenced in a study of T-cell memory formation after mild COVID-19. Germline V gene data show CDR1 as SGHTA and CDR2 as FQGNSA. Trimming pared 1 base from V and 5 bases from J, leaving 11 bases between. The CDR3 runs 14 residues. TCRdb reprocessed the 5' RACE reads via MiXCR and lists one record per CDR3 protein. This sample has a few hundred thousand distinct CDR3 sequences, with 15% to 20% found just once. The rearrangement uses TRBV7-2 and TRBJ2-5, with D unclear. Sequencing was carried out using PBMCs or a T cell subset sorted from them (not recorded which). This clonotype was sampled from a man younger than 35 who had mild COVID-19 (a few samples of this study predate the infection). Cell type and time point are not known. The CDR3 nucleotides read TGTGCCAGCAGCTTAGGGAGAAGAGCCGAGACCCAGTACTTC. It codes for CASSLGRRAETQYF.